These 8 T cell receptor beta chains came from one sample sequenced in a study of T cell repertoires in cytomegalovirus infection. Their antigens remain unidentified. Each CDR3 protein is one row after TCRdb ran MiXCR on the reads. This sample has under 850,000 distinct CDR3 sequences, with around a third found just once. The source material was cultured PBMCs, sampled from culture after CMV antigen stimulation. The source of these receptors is a human donor in good health (CMV status not recorded). Some clones in this sample may be carry-over from other donors' samples.

The sample holds one count of this clonotype. The chain is built from TRBV20-1 and TRBJ2-3; the match to TRBD2 covers 7 bases. Germline V gene sequence: CDR1 DFQATT, CDR2 SNEGSKA (reference sequence). The CDR3 has 14 amino acids. Trimming cost V 6 bases and J 3 bases; bases outside gene matches: 9. Here the CDR3 reads CSAEASGETDTQYF. The CDR3 nucleotides are TGCAGTGCAGAAGCTAGCGGAGAAACAGATACGCAGTATTTT.

This chain connects TRBV12-3 or TRBV12-4 to TRBJ2-1, with TRBD1 matching over 7 bases. The V gene end was trimmed by 8 bases and the J gene end by 2 bases; junction bases not matched to a gene: 3. This CDR3 is 13 amino acids long. CDR3 DNA: TGTGCCAGCGACCAGGGGGCCTACAATGAGCAGTTCTTC. This translates into CASDQGAYNEQFF.

The chain links TRBV12-3 or TRBV12-4 to TRBJ2-7, with 7 nucleotides matching TRBD2. The CDR3 has 13 residues. J lost 4 bases, V lost 5 bases, and 5 bases had no gene match. CDR3 amino acids: CASSPGGIYEQYF. CDR3 bases: TGTGCCAGCAGTCCCGGGGGGATATACGAGCAGTACTTC.

The CDR3 region has the DNA TGTGCCAGCAGATTAATGGGACAGGGGGATGGCTACACCTTC. Protein sequence: CASRLMGQGDGYTF. V is TRBV7-6 and J is TRBJ1-2; 11 bases map to TRBD1. After removal of 6 bases from V and 6 bases from J, the junction contained 6 bases not matched to a gene. The length of the CDR3 is 14 residues. Per the germline V gene, CDR1 is SGHVS and CDR2 is FNYEAQ.

J is TRBJ2-2 and V is TRBV28; D remains ambiguous. CDR1 MDHEN and CDR2 SYDVKM come from the germline V gene. The CDR3 runs 16 residues. V lost 1 base to trimming and J lost 1 base, with 10 bases between them. The CDR3 nucleotides are TGTGCCAGCAGTTTATTGGAGATGAGGAACACCGGGGAGCTGTTTTTT. Translating gives CASSLLEMRNTGELFF.

The V and J genes are TRBV19 and TRBJ2-1; tentative D call: TRBD1 (5 bases). Trimming pared 8 bases from V and 7 bases from J, leaving 18 bases between. The CDR3 is made up of 14 amino acids. Germline V gives CDR1 LNHDA, CDR2 SQIVND (reference sequence). As DNA, the CDR3 is TGTGCCAGTCGCCCTCTGTTAGGGGTGAATGAGCAGTTCTTC. This codes for CASRPLLGVNEQFF.

This clonotype was detected a few times. The J gene is TRBJ1-1, the V gene TRBV4-1; 7 bases fit TRBD1. The germline V gene encodes CDR1 MGHRA and CDR2 YSYEKL. Germline trimming cut 1 base from V and 2 bases from J; bases unmatched to any gene: 1. The CDR3 totals 14 residues. The CDR3 nucleotides are TGCGCCAGCAGCCAAGGACAGGGAAACACTGAAGCTTTCTTT. Protein: CASSQGQGNTEAFF.

The rearrangement joins TRBV7-9 to TRBJ1-2, with 8 bases lining up with TRBD1. Per the germline V gene, CDR1 is SEHNR and CDR2 is FQNEAQ (reference sequence). There are 17 residues in the CDR3. V lost 5 bases, J lost 0 bases, and 11 bases stayed unmatched. CDR3 amino acids: CASSLPGGAHTNYGYTF. The CDR3 coding sequence is TGTGCCAGCAGCCTTCCAGGGGGCGCCCATACTAACTATGGCTACACCTTC. Drawing the rest from reference TRBV7-9 and TRBJ1-2, the complete variable domain is DTGVSQNPRHKITKRGQNVTFRCDPISEHNRLYWYRQTLGQGPEFLTYFQNEAQLEKSRLLSDRFSAERPKGSFSTLEIQRTEQGDSAMYLCASSLPGGAHTNYGYTFGSGTRLTVV.